Listed here are 32 T cell receptor beta chains from one sample, sequenced in a study of blood T cells in healthy people across ages. PCR was performed a second time for about 7 to 12 cycles using a sample-barcoded 5' primer and a J-beta primer mix. TCRdb ran MiXCR on the 5' RACE reads and lists one entry per CDR3 protein. The sample has roughly 900,000 distinct CDR3 sequences, around 49% seen once. The sequenced sample consisted of blood. All receptors come from a man aged 25 to 40 in good health.

The chain couples TRBV24-1 to TRBJ2-3; tentative D call: TRBD2 (6 bases). Germline CDR1 is KGHDR and CDR2 is SFDVKD. Trimming removed 5 bases from V and 11 bases from J, with 19 bases in between. This CDR3 region has 14 residues. DNA of the CDR3: TGTGCCACCAGTGCTGGAGGGAGACCCCCTCTGCAGTATTTT. It translates to CATSAGGRPPLQYF.

For this clonotype: A clone one base away is much larger, so this may be a read error. This chain links TRBV3-1 with TRBJ2-1; 7 positions agree with TRBD1. The CDR3 is made up of 15 amino acids. Germline assignment: CDR1 LGHDT and CDR2 YNNKEL (reference sequence). CDR3 in amino acids: CASRPDVGGYNEQSF. The CDR3 nucleotides read TGTGCCAGCAGGCCTGACGTAGGGGGCTACAATGAGCAGTCCTTC.

The genes are TRBV20-1 and TRBJ2-7, with unresolved D. In germline, CDR1 is DFQATT, CDR2 SNEGSKA (reference sequence). This CDR3 has 13 residues. Trimming pared 6 bases from V and 0 bases from J, leaving 12 bases between. The CDR3 loop reads CSAGSGSSYEQYF. CDR3 DNA: TGCAGTGCAGGGTCAGGTAGCTCCTACGAGCAGTACTTC.

The V and J genes are TRBV18 and TRBJ2-5; D is unclear. The germline gives CDR1 KGHSH, CDR2 LQKENI. Trimming took 5 bases from V and 2 from J, leaving 12 bases between them. This CDR3 comprises 14 residues. The CDR3 spells CASSCVQLQETQYF. In nucleotides, the CDR3 is TGTGCCAGCTCATGTGTCCAGCTACAAGAGACCCAGTACTTC.

The V gene is TRBV4-1, the J gene TRBJ2-7; D tentatively fits TRBD1 or TRBD2 (5 bases each). The V gene lost 0 bases and the J gene lost 2 bases, with 11 bases spanning the gap. The germline CDR1 and CDR2 sequences are MGHRA and YSYEKL. The CDR3 contains 15 residues. The CDR3 protein is CASSQDGTATYEQYF. DNA for the CDR3: TGCGCCAGCAGCCAAGATGGGACGGCGACCTACGAGCAGTACTTC.

The chain uses TRBV28 and TRBJ2-3, with a weak D call TRBD1 (5 bases). The CDR3 has 16 residues. V gave up 2 bases and J gave up 2 bases, with 14 bases separating them. Germline V gene data show CDR1 as MDHEN and CDR2 as SYDVKM. The CDR3 reads CASSLARASLTDTQYF. The DNA of the CDR3 is TGTGCCAGCAGTTTAGCCAGGGCATCCCTCACAGATACGCAGTATTTT.

The chain joins TRBV29-1 to TRBJ2-1, with 9 bases matching TRBD2. J lost 7 bases, V lost 2 bases, and 9 bases had no gene match. This CDR3 region has 15 residues. Per the germline V gene, CDR1 is SQVTM and CDR2 is ANQGSEA. The CDR3 is CSVESEAGGRNEQFF. CDR3 nucleotides: TGCAGCGTTGAAAGTGAGGCGGGGGGGCGGAATGAGCAGTTCTTC.

Note on this clonotype: Its ends do not fully match the called genes, so a read error is possible. The chain joins TRBV20-1 to TRBJ2-3; perhaps D is TRBD1 or TRBD2 (6 bases each). The CDR3 runs to 16 residues. Germline V lookup: CDR1 DFQATT, CDR2 SNEGSKA (reference sequence). CDR3 sequence: CSTRAPRGPRTDTQYF. In nucleotides, the CDR3 is TGCAGTACTAGAGCCCCCCGGGGGCCCCGCACAGATACGCAGTATTTT.

This clonotype was recorded a few times. A junction end diverges from the germline sequence, so it may reflect a read error. The chain links TRBV11-1 to TRBJ2-1; maybe TRBD2 (7 bases). Looked up from germline, CDR1 is SGHAT and CDR2 is FQDESV (reference sequence). The CDR3 loop spans 14 amino acids. CDR3 bases: TGTACCAGCAGCTTAGTCGGGGGGCGGAATGAGCAGTTCTTC. Its protein product is CTSSLVGGRNEQFF. Together with reference TRBV11-1 and TRBJ2-1, the CDR3 gives the full variable domain: EAEVAQSPRYKITEKSQAVAFWCDPISGHATLYWYRQILGQGPELLVQFQDESVVDDSQLPKDRFSAERLKGVDSTLKIQPAELGDSAMYLCTSSLVGGRNEQFFGPGTRLTVL.

The genes are TRBV7-9 and TRBJ2-7, with D unclear. Germline V lookup: CDR1 SEHNR, CDR2 FQNEAQ (reference sequence). The V end was cut by 4 bases, the J end by 2 bases, with 9 bases between. The CDR3 extends over 13 amino acids. The CDR3 sequence: CASSSLLAYEQYF. The CDR3 nucleotides read TGTGCCAGCAGCTCTCTCCTCGCCTACGAGCAGTACTTC.

This chain uses TRBV16 with TRBJ1-2; D is possibly TRBD1 (5 bases). CDR3 length: 14 residues. Trimming took 2 bases from V and 4 from J, leaving 11 bases between them. Looked up from germline, CDR1 is KGHSY and CDR2 is FQNENV. The CDR3: CASSQMLGGYGYTF. CDR3 DNA sequence: TGTGCCAGCAGCCAAATGCTGGGGGGCTATGGCTACACCTTC.

This chain links TRBV20-1 with TRBJ1-6, with D uncertain. V lost 0 bases and J 0 bases, leaving 9 bases between the germline ends. Germline CDR1 DFQATT, CDR2 SNEGSKA (reference sequence). There are 16 residues in the CDR3. CDR3 in amino acids: CSARETGSSYNSPLHF. The CDR3 DNA reads TGCAGTGCTAGAGAAACGGGGAGCTCCTATAATTCACCCCTCCACTTT.

This chain uses TRBV20-1 with TRBJ2-3; D is uncertain. V lost 2 bases, J lost 0 bases, and 9 bases lay in between. Germline loops: CDR1 DFQATT, CDR2 SNEGSKA (reference sequence). The CDR3 contains 14 residues. CDR3 amino acids: CSARPGSSTDTQYF. CDR3 coding DNA: TGCAGTGCTAGACCGGGTTCTAGCACAGATACGCAGTATTTT.

Details on this clonotype: This may come from a read error, since a much larger clone is one base off. This chain connects TRBV7-2 to TRBJ1-1, with 7 positions matching TRBD1. Germline V lookup: CDR1 SGHTA, CDR2 FQGNSA. The CDR3 has 14 amino acids. The junction had 3 bases not matched to a gene; V was cut back by 5 bases and J by 0 bases. Here the CDR3 reads CASSTGTVNTEAFF. The CDR3 coding sequence is TGTGCCAGCAGCACCGGGACAGTGAACACTGAAGCTTTCTTT.

The chain couples TRBV18 to TRBJ2-1; TRBD1 agrees at 8 bases. Losses at the gene ends were 6 bases for V and 5 bases for J; bases not matched to a gene: 6. Germline CDR1 is KGHSH and CDR2 is LQKENI. The CDR3 totals 14 residues. CDR3: CASSGDRTNNEQFF. The CDR3 region has the DNA TGTGCCAGCTCGGGGGACAGGACAAACAATGAGCAGTTCTTC.

This clonotype was observed a handful of times. The rearrangement links TRBV7-3 to TRBJ2-3; the match to TRBD2 covers 13 bases. Germline-derived CDR1 and CDR2 are SGHTA and FQGTGA. The CDR3 contains 16 residues. Germline trimming cut 0 bases from V and 7 bases from J; bases unmatched to any gene: 4. The CDR3 region is CASSLTTSGGANTQYF. CDR3 DNA: TGTGCCAGCAGCTTAACAACTAGCGGGGGGGCTAATACGCAGTATTTT.

This chain joins TRBV20-1 and TRBJ1-5, with D maybe TRBD1 (5 bases). There are 14 residues in the CDR3. Trimming took 6 bases from V and 4 from J, leaving 16 bases between them. Germline V lookup: CDR1 DFQATT, CDR2 SNEGSKA (reference sequence). For the CDR3, the DNA is TGCAGTGCACCTTATGGGGGGGAGAATCAGCCCCAGCATTTT. The encoded protein is CSAPYGGENQPQHF.

This sequence joins TRBV5-1 and TRBJ2-4; unclear D gene. The J call is uncertain, as TRBJ2-7 better fits the DNA end. Germline assignment: CDR1 SGHRS and CDR2 YFSETQ. The CDR3 is 15 amino acids. Here the CDR3 DNA reads TGCGCCAGCAGCTTCGTAACAGTTGGAGAGGACGAGCAGTACTTC. Translated: CASSFVTVGEDEQYF.

The rearrangement joins TRBV3-1 to TRBJ1-6, with unresolved D. Per germline, CDR1 LGHDT and CDR2 YNNKEL (reference sequence). V was cut by 1 base and J by 11 bases, with 9 bases left in between. CDR3 length equals 13 residues. This CDR3 is CASSQASSAPLHF. The CDR3 region has the DNA TGTGCCAGCAGCCAAGCCTCATCGGCACCCCTCCACTTT.

The sample holds a few counts of this clonotype. The rearrangement joins TRBV12-3 or TRBV12-4 to TRBJ1-2; 7 bases align to TRBD1. With 8 bases clipped from V and 8 bases from J, the junction kept 11 bases outside the gene matches. The CDR3 runs 13 residues. CDR3: CASLPTGSHGYTF. The CDR3 DNA sequence: TGTGCCAGCTTGCCGACAGGGTCCCACGGCTACACCTTC.

This clonotype was observed a handful of times. The V gene is TRBV29-1, the J gene TRBJ1-3, with no clear D. Germline V CDR1 and CDR2: SQVTM, ANQGSEA. The CDR3 spans 13 residues. Deletions cut 7 bases from V and 2 bases from J, with 12 bases between. CDR3 in amino acids: CSAPAGTGNTIYF. CDR3 coding DNA: TGCAGCGCCCCCGCGGGGACTGGAAACACCATATATTTT.

J is TRBJ2-1 and V is TRBV15; 7 bases fit TRBD2. Trimming removed 0 bases from V and 7 bases from J; junction bases left unmatched: 6. Germline V gene lookup returns CDR1 LNHNV and CDR2 YYDKDF (reference sequence). The CDR3 runs 15 residues. The DNA of the CDR3 is TGTGCCACCAGCAGAGATTTGCAGGGAGGGAATGAGCAGTTCTTC. Translating it yields CATSRDLQGGNEQFF.

This chain joins TRBV9 and TRBJ2-1; tentative D call: TRBD1 (5 bases). Deletions cut 1 base from V and 4 bases from J, with 18 bases between. The CDR3 has 17 residues. Looked up from germline, CDR1 is SGDLS and CDR2 is YYNGEE. For the CDR3, the DNA is TGTGCCAGCAGCGTAAGGGTAGGGGCTGATTCGTACAATGAGCAGTTCTTC. Translating gives CASSVRVGADSYNEQFF. The whole variable domain, remainder taken from reference TRBV9 and TRBJ2-1, is DSGVTQTPKHLITATGQRVTLRCSPRSGDLSVYWYQQSLDQGLQFLIQYYNGEERAKGNILERFSAQQFPDLHSELNLSSLELGDSALYFCASSVRVGADSYNEQFFGPGTRLTVL.

This rearrangement joins TRBV13 to TRBJ1-2; D is uncertain. The V end lost 2 bases, the J end lost 6 bases, and 10 bases lay between the germline ends. This CDR3 has 13 residues. Germline V CDR1 and CDR2: PRHDT, FYEKMQ (reference sequence). The CDR3 region is CASSLRGIDGYTF. CDR3 sequence (DNA): TGTGCCAGCAGCTTAAGAGGAATCGATGGCTACACCTTC.

This clonotype turned up a few times. This chain joins TRBV7-2 and TRBJ2-1; D is perhaps TRBD1 or TRBD2 (6 bases each). The CDR3 has 14 residues. The V end was cut by 5 bases, the J end by 8 bases, with 16 bases between. Germline V gene data show CDR1 as SGHTA and CDR2 as FQGNSA. CDR3 amino acids: CASSIPPGGYEQFF. The CDR3 DNA is TGTGCCAGCAGCATACCGCCCGGGGGCTATGAGCAGTTCTTC.

V is TRBV5-1 and J is TRBJ2-3, with D hard to call. Germline loops: CDR1 SGHRS, CDR2 YFSETQ. The CDR3 contains 15 residues. With 0 bases removed from V and 3 bases from J, the gap between germline ends came to 11 bases. The DNA of the CDR3 is TGCGCCAGCAGCTTGGTAGGGATTCGAACAGATACGCAGTATTTT. Its protein product is CASSLVGIRTDTQYF.

This sequence joins TRBV2 and TRBJ1-2; 10 nucleotides agree with TRBD1. V lost 7 bases and J lost 6; bases outside the gene matches: 5. The CDR3 is made up of 13 amino acids. Germline lookup yields CDR1 SNHLY and CDR2 FYNNEI. The CDR3 sequence is CASIPDRGDGYTF. The CDR3 nucleotides read TGTGCCAGCATTCCGGACAGGGGGGATGGCTACACCTTC. Using reference TRBV2 and TRBJ1-2 for the parts outside the CDR3, the full variable domain is EPEVTQTPSHQVTQMGQEVILRCVPISNHLYFYWYRQILGQKVEFLVSFYNNEISEKSEIFDDQFSVERPDGSNFTLKIRSTKLEDSAMYFCASIPDRGDGYTFGSGTRLTVV.

The genes are TRBV7-9 and TRBJ2-7, with D unresolved. CDR3 size: 16 residues. Germline lookup yields CDR1 SEHNR and CDR2 FQNEAQ (reference sequence). V shed 1 base and J shed 2 bases, with 15 bases lying between them. The CDR3 region has the DNA TGTGCCAGCAGCTTAGTTTTGTCCAGGATCACCTACGAGCAGTACTTC. This codes for CASSLVLSRITYEQYF.

The rearrangement joins TRBV12-3 or TRBV12-4 to TRBJ2-3; D not resolved. V lost 1 base and J lost 7, with 6 bases in between. The CDR3 totals 12 residues. CDR3 residues: CASSLVIHTQYF. DNA for the CDR3: TGTGCCAGCAGTTTAGTTATCCATACGCAGTATTTT.

CDR3 coding DNA: TGTGCCAGCAGTTTGCCAGGAAGGTATTTGAACTATGGCTACACCTTC. This translates into CASSLPGRYLNYGYTF. This rearrangement joins TRBV28 to TRBJ1-2; D call uncertain. The V gene's germline CDR1 is MDHEN and CDR2 SYDVKM. V dropped 3 bases and J dropped 2 bases, with 16 bases sitting between them. The CDR3 contains 16 residues.

This clonotype was detected only a few times. This sequence joins TRBV5-1 and TRBJ2-5, with 12 bases lining up with TRBD2. The DNA matches TRBJ2-7 better at its end, which makes the J call doubtful. Germline assignment: CDR1 SGHRS and CDR2 YFSETQ. The CDR3 sequence is 22 residues long. CDR3 nucleotide sequence: TGCGCCAGCAGCGGGCGCTCCGGGACTAGCGGGCCGAAGCCCATAAAATCCTACGAGCAGTACTTC. The encoded protein is CASSGRSGTSGPKPIKSYEQYF.

The chain recombines TRBV9 with TRBJ2-1; TRBD2 matches at 8 bases. V lost 0 bases and J lost 5; bases outside the gene matches: 4. The CDR3 is 15 residues long. Per germline, CDR1 SGDLS and CDR2 YYNGEE. DNA of the CDR3: TGTGCCAGCAGCGTAGTTGGGACTAGTAACAATGAGCAGTTCTTC. Its protein is CASSVVGTSNNEQFF. Full variable domain (remainder filled in from reference TRBV9 and TRBJ2-1): DSGVTQTPKHLITATGQRVTLRCSPRSGDLSVYWYQQSLDQGLQFLIQYYNGEERAKGNILERFSAQQFPDLHSELNLSSLELGDSALYFCASSVVGTSNNEQFFGPGTRLTVL.